This T cell receptor (beta chain) was sequenced in a study of CD8 T cells in ankylosing spondylitis. Study results and caveats: Significantly higher representation of disease-linked clones was reported for matched ankylosing spondylitis synovial fluid. A TCR beta motif of fewer than ten highly homologous variants seemed to mark ankylosing spondylitis blood.

One entry per CDR3 protein results from TCRdb running MiXCR on the 5' RACE reads. This table has about 92,000 distinct CDR3 sequences, 8.8% appearing once. This clonotype was detected many times. Its antigen is unknown. The germline V gene has CDR1 LGHDT and CDR2 YNNKEL (reference sequence). CDR3 length equals 15 residues. V shed 0 bases and J shed 5 bases, with 13 bases lying between them. This chain links TRBV3-1 with TRBJ1-1; no clear D. The TCR comes from a male donor with ankylosing spondylitis or in good health (not recorded which). The sequenced material came from blood, either unsorted or a sorted T cell fraction (not recorded which). Here the CDR3 reads CASSQDRSGWTEAFF. In nucleotides, the CDR3 is TGTGCCAGCAGCCAAGATCGGTCCGGGTGGACTGAAGCTTTCTTT.